The entry below describes one TCR beta chain. This specimen belongs to a study of control samples from healthy donors and cancer patients. The assay was immunoSEQ multiplex PCR, and TCRdb's table has in-frame clones only and misses some. The table shows 45,000 or so clones, with 91% occurring only once. The ends were cut back, 5 bases at V and 10 bases at J, with 15 bases in the middle. Germline V gene sequence: CDR1 SGHRS, CDR2 YFSETQ. The CDR3 is 13 residues long. Sequencing used PBMCs. This sequence originates from a woman aged 40 to 50 with head and neck cancer. The chain uses TRBV5-1 and TRBJ1-4; D ambiguous. CDR3 nucleotides: TGCGCCAGCAGAGGTTTGGGCCAAGGAAAACTGTTTTTT. Protein: CASRGLGQGKLFF.